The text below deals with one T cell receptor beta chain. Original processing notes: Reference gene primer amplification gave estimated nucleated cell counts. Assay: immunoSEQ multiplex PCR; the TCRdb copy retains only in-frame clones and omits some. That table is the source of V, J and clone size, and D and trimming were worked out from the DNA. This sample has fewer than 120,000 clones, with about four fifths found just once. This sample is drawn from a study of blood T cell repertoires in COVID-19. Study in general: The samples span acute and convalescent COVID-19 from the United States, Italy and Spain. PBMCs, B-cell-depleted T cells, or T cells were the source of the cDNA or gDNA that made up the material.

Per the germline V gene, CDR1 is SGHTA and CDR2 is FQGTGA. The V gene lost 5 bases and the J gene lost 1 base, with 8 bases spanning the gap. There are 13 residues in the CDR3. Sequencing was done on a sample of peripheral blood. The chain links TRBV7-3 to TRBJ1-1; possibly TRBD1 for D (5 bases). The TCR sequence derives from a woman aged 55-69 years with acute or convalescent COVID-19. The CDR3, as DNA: TGTGCCAGCAGCACGCAGGGGAACACTGAAGCTTTCTTT. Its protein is CASSTQGNTEAFF.